This TCR beta chain was captured by sequencing in a study of glioma-infiltrating T cells after dendritic cell vaccination. Time point here: after dendritic cell vaccination, including at tumor progression/relapse. Fresh-frozen tumor tissue and more than two years of survival data were available for all. V shed 3 bases and J shed 8 bases, with 19 bases lying between them. The CDR3 totals 15 residues. Germline V lookup: CDR1 SGHAT, CDR2 FQNNGV. Profiling relied on immunoSEQ multiplex PCR, and the TCRdb table lists in-frame clones only, not all of them. The sample has about 65,000 clones, approximately 86% seen once.

This specimen consisted of blood, obtained after dendritic cell vaccination. The TCR originated in a human donor with glioblastoma. The rearrangement links TRBV11-2 to TRBJ1-2; D unresolved. CDR3 in amino acids: CASSFRLQTGEGYTF. In DNA form, the CDR3 reads TGTGCCAGCAGCTTTCGATTACAGACGGGAGAGGGCTACACCTTC.